This T cell receptor beta chain stems from a study of regulatory T cells in long-lasting Graves disease. At least ten counts were recorded for this clonotype. Time point reported: newly diagnosed GD, antithyroid drugs for less than 3 months. With RNA extracted from PBMCs as input, the TCR library was made. Diagnosis followed American Thyroid Association guidelines for Graves' disease. Per germline, CDR1 MDHEN and CDR2 SYDVKM. V lost 6 bases to trimming and J lost 3 bases, with 15 bases between them. The CDR3 has 15 residues. TCR beta libraries were built with iRepertoire HTBI primers and Arm-PCR of CDR3 regions. MiXCR, applied by TCRdb to the multiplex PCR reads, yields one record per CDR3 protein. The repertoire holds a few hundred thousand distinct CDR3 sequences, with 15% to 20% as singletons. The same sample was also used in a study of T cells in Graves' hyperthyroidism and ophthalmopathy. That source notes: First-round RT-PCR of the TCR CDR3 relied on the HTBI primer set.

The TCR comes from a man aged 40-49 years with Graves disease. The chain links TRBV28 to TRBJ1-5, with TRBD1 as a possible D gene (5 bases). The sample consisted of peripheral blood mononuclear cells (PBMCs), taken at new diagnosis, from a patient treated with antithyroid drugs. DNA for the CDR3: TGTGCCAGCAGACCCATGGGGCCGTTCAATCAGCCCCAGCATTTT. It yields the protein CASRPMGPFNQPQHF.